Listed below are T cell receptor beta chains from one sample, sequenced in a study of OX40 agonist ivuxolimab in advanced cancers. TCRdb's table, derived via immunoSEQ multiplex PCR, lists solely in-frame clones and lacks some. Of around 33,000 clones listed, 84% were seen once; the top ten hold approximately 18%. Here the sequenced sample was CD4+ or CD8+ T cells sorted from blood, taken in a trial of the OX40 agonist ivuxolimab. Source of these receptors: an adult with an advanced solid tumor such as melanoma, head and neck, liver or kidney cancer. The CDR3 runs from the conserved cysteine through the conserved F or W. The order of the fields is CDR3 protein, CDR3 DNA, V gene, D gene, clone size, J gene. D genes are given only for firm matches. Clone sizes are given selectively: once, few, many, or a class where the clone is expanded.

cdr3_aa: CASSRTSGNYNEQFF
cdr3_nt: TGTGCCAGCAGTCGGACTAGCGGAAATTACAATGAGCAGTTCTTC
v_call: TRBV11-2
d_call: TRBD2
clone_size: NA
j_call: TRBJ2-1

cdr3_aa: CASSLGTSTPNQPQHF
cdr3_nt: TGTGCCAGCAGCTTAGGGACCTCAACCCCCAATCAGCCCCAGCATTTT
v_call: TRBV7-2
d_call: NA
clone_size: NA
j_call: TRBJ1-5

cdr3_aa: CSVVEQGGNYGYTF
cdr3_nt: TGCAGCGTTGTTGAACAGGGAGGTAACTATGGCTACACCTTC
v_call: TRBV29-1
d_call: NA
clone_size: NA
j_call: TRBJ1-2

cdr3_aa: CASSDRDNTEAFF
cdr3_nt: TGTGCCAGCAGCGACAGGGACAACACTGAAGCTTTCTTT
v_call: TRBV6-1
d_call: TRBD1
clone_size: medium-sized
j_call: TRBJ1-1

cdr3_aa: CASSYYQTGNYGYTF
cdr3_nt: TGTGCCAGCAGTTACTACCAGACAGGCAACTATGGCTACACCTTC
v_call: TRBV6-5
d_call: NA
clone_size: NA
j_call: TRBJ1-2

cdr3_aa: CASSFSGTNTDTQYF
cdr3_nt: TGTGCCAGCAGTTTCTCCGGGACCAACACAGATACGCAGTATTTT
v_call: TRBV2
d_call: NA
clone_size: NA
j_call: TRBJ2-3

cdr3_aa: CASSDEAAGTSPEQYF
cdr3_nt: TGTGCCAGCAGTGACGAAGCCGCCGGGACTAGTCCCGAGCAGTACTTC
v_call: TRBV2
d_call: TRBD2
clone_size: NA
j_call: TRBJ2-7

cdr3_aa: CASGRYQPQHF
cdr3_nt: TGTGCCAGCGGACGGTATCAGCCCCAGCATTTT
v_call: TRBV27
d_call: NA
clone_size: NA
j_call: TRBJ1-5

cdr3_aa: CASSTRDSSYEQYF
cdr3_nt: TGTGCCAGCAGCACCCGGGACAGCTCCTACGAGCAGTACTTC
v_call: TRBV13
d_call: TRBD1
clone_size: NA
j_call: TRBJ2-7

cdr3_aa: CASSQDNGVREQYF
cdr3_nt: TGCGCCAGCAGCCAAGATAACGGGGTGAGGGAGCAGTACTTC
v_call: TRBV4-1
d_call: NA
clone_size: NA
j_call: TRBJ2-7

cdr3_aa: CATSRGRESQETQYF
cdr3_nt: TGTGCCACCAGCCGGGGCAGGGAGAGTCAAGAGACCCAGTACTTC
v_call: TRBV15
d_call: NA
clone_size: NA
j_call: TRBJ2-5

cdr3_aa: CASSLGTGTHTDTQYF
cdr3_nt: TGCGCCAGCAGCTTGGGAACCGGGACACACACAGATACGCAGTATTTT
v_call: TRBV5-1
d_call: NA
clone_size: NA
j_call: TRBJ2-3

cdr3_aa: CASSNPQGPKLFF
cdr3_nt: TGTGCCAGCAGCAACCCACAGGGGCCCAAACTGTTTTTT
v_call: TRBV7-9
d_call: TRBD1
clone_size: NA
j_call: TRBJ1-4

cdr3_aa: CASSSSHGENHEQYF
cdr3_nt: TGTGCCAGCAGCTCGAGCCACGGGGAAAACCACGAGCAGTACTTC
v_call: TRBV11-2
d_call: NA
clone_size: NA
j_call: TRBJ2-7

cdr3_aa: CASSFGGQGQADTQYF
cdr3_nt: TGTGCCAGCAGTTTCGGGGGACAGGGACAGGCAGATACGCAGTATTTT
v_call: TRBV5-5
d_call: TRBD1
clone_size: NA
j_call: TRBJ2-3

cdr3_aa: CAWSQDRGGPDTQYF
cdr3_nt: TGTGCCTGGAGCCAAGACAGGGGGGGGCCGGATACGCAGTATTTT
v_call: TRBV30
d_call: TRBD1
clone_size: NA
j_call: TRBJ2-3

cdr3_aa: CASSEYGGDEKLFF
cdr3_nt: TGTGCCAGCAGTGAATATGGTGGTGATGAAAAACTGTTTTTT
v_call: TRBV25-1
d_call: NA
clone_size: NA
j_call: TRBJ1-4

cdr3_aa: CASSQDAEEVYNEQFF
cdr3_nt: TGCGCCAGCAGCCAAGATGCGGAGGAGGTCTACAATGAGCAGTTCTTC
v_call: TRBV4-1
d_call: NA
clone_size: NA
j_call: TRBJ2-1

cdr3_aa: CASNPTGYGNTIYF
cdr3_nt: TGCGCCAGCAACCCCACAGGGTATGGAAACACCATATATTTT
v_call: TRBV4-1
d_call: NA
clone_size: NA
j_call: TRBJ1-3

cdr3_aa: CATSRELSYEQYF
cdr3_nt: TGTGCCACCAGCAGGGAACTGTCCTACGAGCAGTACTTC
v_call: TRBV15
d_call: NA
clone_size: NA
j_call: TRBJ2-7

cdr3_aa: CASSSRSIRRTGEPETQYF
cdr3_nt: TGTGCCAGCAGCTCTCGATCGATTAGAAGGACAGGGGAGCCAGAGACCCAGTACTTC
v_call: TRBV7-3
d_call: TRBD1
clone_size: NA
j_call: TRBJ2-5

cdr3_aa: CASSDGGLGGHSGNTIYF
cdr3_nt: TGTGCCAGCAGCGACGGGGGCCTCGGAGGCCACTCTGGAAACACCATATATTTT
v_call: TRBV9
d_call: NA
clone_size: NA
j_call: TRBJ1-3

cdr3_aa: CASSLTGYKNTEAFF
cdr3_nt: TGTGCCAGCAGCTTGACAGGGTACAAGAACACTGAAGCTTTCTTT
v_call: TRBV5-6
d_call: NA
clone_size: once
j_call: TRBJ1-1

cdr3_aa: CASSVGQASSYEQYF
cdr3_nt: TGTGCCAGCAGCGTTGGACAGGCTAGCTCCTACGAGCAGTACTTC
v_call: TRBV5-4
d_call: TRBD1
clone_size: NA
j_call: TRBJ2-7

cdr3_aa: CASSAGTDPGTQYF
cdr3_nt: TGTGCCAGCAGCGCGGGGACTGACCCTGGGACCCAGTACTTC
v_call: TRBV7-2
d_call: NA
clone_size: NA
j_call: TRBJ2-5

cdr3_aa: CASSRSEETQYF
cdr3_nt: TGTGCCAGCAGCCGATCCGAGGAGACCCAGTACTTC
v_call: TRBV11-1
d_call: NA
clone_size: NA
j_call: TRBJ2-5

cdr3_aa: CASSYRQGSSGNTIYF
cdr3_nt: TGTGCCAGCAGCTACAGACAGGGGAGCTCTGGAAACACCATATATTTT
v_call: TRBV2
d_call: TRBD1
clone_size: NA
j_call: TRBJ1-3

cdr3_aa: CASRDRGNEKLFF
cdr3_nt: TGTGCCAGCAGGGACAGGGGAAATGAAAAACTGTTTTTT
v_call: TRBV13
d_call: TRBD1
clone_size: NA
j_call: TRBJ1-4

cdr3_aa: CASSFGTGGGSPLHF
cdr3_nt: TGCGCCAGCAGTTTCGGGACAGGGGGCGGTTCACCCCTCCACTTT
v_call: TRBV5-1
d_call: TRBD1
clone_size: NA
j_call: TRBJ1-6

cdr3_aa: CASSLGGPGEQYF
cdr3_nt: TGTGCCAGCAGCTTAGGGGGGCCCGGCGAGCAGTACTTC
v_call: TRBV7-3
d_call: NA
clone_size: once
j_call: TRBJ2-7

cdr3_aa: CASSLGSTEPQHF
cdr3_nt: TGTGCCAGCAGCTTGGGATCGACGGAACCCCAGCATTTT
v_call: TRBV7-9
d_call: NA
clone_size: NA
j_call: TRBJ1-5

cdr3_aa: CASSPHSGGTDTQYF
cdr3_nt: TGTGCCAGCAGCCCGCATAGCGGAGGCACAGATACGCAGTATTTT
v_call: TRBV7-9
d_call: NA
clone_size: NA
j_call: TRBJ2-3

cdr3_aa: CASSQSQGLLGEQYF
cdr3_nt: TGTGCCAGCAGCCAGTCACAGGGCCTCCTGGGGGAGCAGTACTTC
v_call: TRBV14
d_call: NA
clone_size: NA
j_call: TRBJ2-7

cdr3_aa: CAIWEGAISGELFF
cdr3_nt: TGTGCCATCTGGGAGGGTGCGATTTCCGGGGAGCTGTTTTTT
v_call: TRBV10-3
d_call: TRBD2
clone_size: NA
j_call: TRBJ2-2

cdr3_aa: CASSPPGRTQETQYF
cdr3_nt: TGTGCCAGCTCACCACCGGGCAGAACCCAAGAGACCCAGTACTTC
v_call: TRBV18
d_call: NA
clone_size: NA
j_call: TRBJ2-5

cdr3_aa: CASSQADSGGGGYTF
cdr3_nt: TGCGCCAGCAGCCAAGCCGACTCAGGGGGCGGGGGCTACACCTTC
v_call: TRBV4-1
d_call: TRBD1
clone_size: NA
j_call: TRBJ1-2